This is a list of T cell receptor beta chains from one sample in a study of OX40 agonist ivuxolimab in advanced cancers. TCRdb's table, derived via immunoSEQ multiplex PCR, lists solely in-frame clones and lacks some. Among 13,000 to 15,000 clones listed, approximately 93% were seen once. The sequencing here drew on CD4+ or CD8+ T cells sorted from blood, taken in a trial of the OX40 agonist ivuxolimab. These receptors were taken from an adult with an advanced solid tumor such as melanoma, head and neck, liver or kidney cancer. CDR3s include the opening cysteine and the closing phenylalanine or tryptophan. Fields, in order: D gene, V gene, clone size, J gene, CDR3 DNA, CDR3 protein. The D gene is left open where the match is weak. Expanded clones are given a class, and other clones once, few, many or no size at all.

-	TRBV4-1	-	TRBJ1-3	TGCGCCAGCAGCCATGTCCCAGGGGAAAAAAACACCATATATTTT	CASSHVPGEKNTIYF
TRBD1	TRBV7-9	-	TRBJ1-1	TGTGCCAGCAGCTCGACCCACTCGGGACAGGGGGCTTTTGAAGCTTTCTTT	CASSSTHSGQGAFEAFF
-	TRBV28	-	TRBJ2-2	TGTGCCAGCAGTTTTGCGGGGAACACCGGGGAGCTGTTTTTT	CASSFAGNTGELFF
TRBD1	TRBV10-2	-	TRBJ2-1	TGCGCCAGCAGTACGACAGGGGGGCATGAGCAGTTCTTC	CASSTTGGHEQFF
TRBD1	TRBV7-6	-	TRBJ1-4	TGTGCCAGCAGCTTAATCCTCTCCCCCGGACAGGGGGCAGAACTGTTTTTT	CASSLILSPGQGAELFF
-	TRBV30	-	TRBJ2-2	TGTGCCCGAAGGGAGACCGAGGCCGGGGAGCTGTTTTTT	CARRETEAGELFF
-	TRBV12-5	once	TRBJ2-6	TGTGCTAGTGGTCGTTTGCCTGCAGGACAAAGTCGGGCCAACGTCCTGACTTTC	CASGRLPAGQSRANVLTF
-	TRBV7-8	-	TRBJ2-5	TGTGCCAGCAGCACGAGACAGCCAGAGACCCAGTACTTC	CASSTRQPETQYF
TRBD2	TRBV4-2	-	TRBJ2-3	TGTGCCAGCAGCCACAGCGGGACTAGCGGGGCGGCAGATACGCAGTATTTT	CASSHSGTSGAADTQYF
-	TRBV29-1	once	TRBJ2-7	TGCAGCGTTGAAACCGAGACCTACGAGCAGTACTTC	CSVETETYEQYF
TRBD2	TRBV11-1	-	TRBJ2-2	TGTGCCAGCAGCCAAAGCGGGACGAACACCGGGGAGCTGTTTTTT	CASSQSGTNTGELFF
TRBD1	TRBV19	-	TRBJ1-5	TGTGCCACCACCGGGACAGGGGGAATTCAGCCCCAGCATTTT	CATTGTGGIQPQHF
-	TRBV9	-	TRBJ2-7	TGTGCCAGCAGCGTAGAGGGGGGATTGTCCTACGAGCAGTACTTC	CASSVEGGLSYEQYF
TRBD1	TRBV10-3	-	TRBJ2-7	TGTGCCATCATGGGACAGCCGACGGATTACGAGCAGTACTTC	CAIMGQPTDYEQYF
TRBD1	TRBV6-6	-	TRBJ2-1	TGTGCCAGCAGATCCGGACAGGGGAGCAATGAGCAGTTCTTC	CASRSGQGSNEQFF
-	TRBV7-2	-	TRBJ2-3	TGTGCCAGCAGCTTAGTCGGGGGTTCCGATACGCAGTATTTT	CASSLVGGSDTQYF
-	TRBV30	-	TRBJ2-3	TGTGCCTGGAGTGTATCGGGCACAGATACGCAGTATTTT	CAWSVSGTDTQYF
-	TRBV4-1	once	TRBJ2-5	TGCGCCAGCAGCCGCGAAGAGACCCAGTACTTC	CASSREETQYF
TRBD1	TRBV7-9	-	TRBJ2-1	TGTGCCAGCAGCTGGACAGGAGACAATGAGCAGTTCTTC	CASSWTGDNEQFF
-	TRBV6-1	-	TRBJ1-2	TGTGCCAGCAGTGAATGGGGCAGATCTAACTATGGCTACACCTTC	CASSEWGRSNYGYTF
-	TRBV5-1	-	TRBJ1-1	TGCGCCAGCAGCTTGGATCTTGGATTGGACACTGAAGCTTTCTTT	CASSLDLGLDTEAFF
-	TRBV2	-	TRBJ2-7	TGTGCCAGCAGTGAGTTGCAGGGCCCCTCCTACGAGCAGTACTTC	CASSELQGPSYEQYF
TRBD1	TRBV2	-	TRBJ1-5	TGTGCCAGTAAAAAAGACAGGGCCCTCCTTTATAGCAATCAGCCCCAGCATTTT	CASKKDRALLYSNQPQHF
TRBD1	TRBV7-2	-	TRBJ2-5	TGTGCCAGCAGCCCCTGGACAGGGGAGTTACGAGAGACCCAGTACTTC	CASSPWTGELRETQYF
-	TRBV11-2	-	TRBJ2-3	TGTGCCAGCAGCCCTAGCACAGATACGCAGTATTTT	CASSPSTDTQYF
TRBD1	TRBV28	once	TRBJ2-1	TGTGCCAGCAGTTTAGGGAAGCCGACAGGGCTAGGGACCTACGAGCAGTTCTTC	CASSLGKPTGLGTYEQFF
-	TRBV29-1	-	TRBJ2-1	TGCAGCGTTGAAGTCCCGGACAAAAGTGAGCAGTTCTTC	CSVEVPDKSEQFF
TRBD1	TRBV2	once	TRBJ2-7	TGTGCCAGCGGCAAGGGACGGGACAGCTCCTACGAGCAGTACTTC	CASGKGRDSSYEQYF
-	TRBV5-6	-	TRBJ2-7	TGTGCCAGCAGCTTAACTAATTCCTACGAGCAGTACTTC	CASSLTNSYEQYF
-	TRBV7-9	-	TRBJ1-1	TGTGCCAGCAGCTTTCACAGTAGCACTGAAGCTTTCTTT	CASSFHSSTEAFF
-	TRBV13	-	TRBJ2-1	TGTGCCAGCAGCTTAGCGACAGGCTTCAATGAGCAGTTCTTC	CASSLATGFNEQFF